The rows below give T cell receptor beta chains drawn from one sample of a study of T cell responses to AZD1222 COVID-19 vaccine. The data were produced by immunoSEQ multiplex PCR, yet TCRdb's version contains in-frame clones alone and is incomplete. The table records over 70,000 clones, almost 90% of them present only once. Sequences were derived from peripheral blood, sampled on day 0 of MenACWY control vaccination. The receptors stem from an adult in good health. Each CDR3 is given with its conserved first and last residue. A D gene is named only where the DNA matches it firmly. A row's size may be missing; if present it is once, few, many or a size class.

>NA|NA|TRBV3-1/TRBV3-2|TRBJ1-2
TGTGCCAGCAGCCAAAGGCCCCTGGCTCATTATGGCTACACCTTC
CASSQRPLAHYGYTF
>NA|NA|TRBV4-1|TRBJ2-2
TGCGCCAGCAGCCAAGACTCGACCGAGCTGTTTTTT
CASSQDSTELFF
>NA|NA|TRBV9|TRBJ1-6
TGTGCCAGCAGTGGAAACCGGGAGGGGAATTCACCCCTCCACTTT
CASSGNREGNSPLHF
>few|TRBD1|TRBV7-3|TRBJ2-2
TGTGCCAGCAGCTTAGGGGACAGGAACACCGGGGAGCTGTTTTTT
CASSLGDRNTGELFF
>NA|NA|TRBV5-5|TRBJ1-4
TGTGCCAGCAGCTTGGAGGGGTTACCTAATGAAAAACTGTTTTTT
CASSLEGLPNEKLFF
>NA|NA|TRBV19|TRBJ1-4
TGTGCCAGTCTCGCAGAACCAGAGGAAAAACTGTTTTTT
CASLAEPEEKLFF
>NA|NA|TRBV3-1/TRBV3-2|TRBJ1-6
TGTGCCAGCAGCCAAGAATTTAGGGGAAATTCACCCCTCCACTTT
CASSQEFRGNSPLHF
>NA|TRBD2|TRBV6-2/TRBV6-3|TRBJ2-1
TGTGCCAGCAGTTCCCACGGCGCGGGGGGGACGAGGAATGAGCAGTTCTTC
CASSSHGAGGTRNEQFF
>NA|NA|TRBV6-5|TRBJ1-2
TGTGCCAGCAGTTACGACGACAGGACTATTTTGGGGGGCTACACCTTC
CASSYDDRTILGGYTF
>NA|NA|TRBV12-5|TRBJ1-4
TGTGCTAGTGGCTTTGGCGGCGGAAATGAAAAACTGTTTTTT
CASGFGGGNEKLFF
>NA|TRBD1|TRBV2|TRBJ1-2
TGTGCCAGCAGTGAAGGGACAGGCTATGGCTACACCTTC
CASSEGTGYGYTF
>NA|NA|TRBV7-2|TRBJ1-2
TGTGCCAGCAGTTACGACAGGTCCGCTAGAGGCTACACCTTC
CASSYDRSARGYTF
>once|NA|TRBV2|TRBJ1-2
TGTGCCAGCAGTGAAGCAACCTCTGGCTACACCTTC
CASSEATSGYTF
>NA|NA|TRBV4-3|TRBJ1-2
TGCGCCAGCAGCCAAGATCAAGGGAACTATGGCTACACCTTC
CASSQDQGNYGYTF
>NA|NA|TRBV29-1|TRBJ1-1
TGCAGCGGAAGGGACACTGAAGCTTTCTTT
CSGRDTEAFF
>NA|NA|TRBV19|TRBJ2-1
TGTGCCAGTAGTATAGATAGGACAGTTGGTGAGCAGTTCTTC
CASSIDRTVGEQFF
>NA|NA|TRBV6-5|TRBJ1-2
TGTGCCAGCAGAGCCCGCACGGGTCCCTTCGCCTTC
CASRARTGPFAF
>NA|TRBD1|TRBV9|TRBJ1-2
TGTGCCAGCAGCGCCCGGGACAGTAGTCATTATGGCTACACCTTC
CASSARDSSHYGYTF
>NA|NA|TRBV19|TRBJ1-6
TGTGCCAGTAGTATAGCCGCAACAGGTAACTCCTATAATTCACCCCTCCACTTT
CASSIAATGNSYNSPLHF
>NA|NA|TRBV19|TRBJ2-2
TGTGCCAGTAGCCTAACAGGGTCCGGGGAGCTGTTTTTT
CASSLTGSGELFF
>NA|TRBD1|TRBV6-5|TRBJ2-3
TGTGCCAGCAGGGGGGGACAGGGGGCAGATACGCAGTATTTT
CASRGGQGADTQYF
>NA|TRBD1|TRBV5-1|TRBJ1-3
TGCGCCAGCAGCCTGGAATTCGGACAGGCTGGAAACACCATATATTTT
CASSLEFGQAGNTIYF
>NA|NA|TRBV29-1|TRBJ1-1
TGCAGCGTTGGACAGTTAGTAACTGAAGCTTTCTTT
CSVGQLVTEAFF
>NA|NA|TRBV6-4|TRBJ1-5
TGTGCCAGCAGTGTAGCCAGCAATCAGCCCCAGCATTTT
CASSVASNQPQHF
>NA|TRBD1|TRBV28|TRBJ2-3
TGTGCCAGCAATTTCCAGGGGGCGACAGATACGCAGTATTTT
CASNFQGATDTQYF
>NA|TRBD1|TRBV10-3|TRBJ1-1
TGTGCCATCAGTGAGAACCCCGGGACAGATGAAGCTTTCTTT
CAISENPGTDEAFF
>NA|TRBD1|TRBV11-3|TRBJ1-1
TGTGCCAGCAGCCCAGGACCGGCAGGGGGGAACACTGAAGCTTTCTTT
CASSPGPAGGNTEAFF
>NA|NA|TRBV5-1|TRBJ1-4
TGCGCCAGCAGCTTGGATGCCGGGGGAGTTAGCGAAAAACTGTTTTTT
CASSLDAGGVSEKLFF
>NA|NA|TRBV6-5|TRBJ1-2
TGTGCCAGCAGGGTCTCCGTAGGGGTTGAGGATGGCTACACCTTC
CASRVSVGVEDGYTF
>NA|NA|TRBV7-9|TRBJ1-1
TGTGCCAGCAGCTACGTCGGGGAGAACACTGAAGCTTTCTTT
CASSYVGENTEAFF
>once|NA|TRBV4-3|TRBJ1-6
TGCGCCAGCAGCCAAGAGGGCTCCAGAAGGTGGAATTCACCCCTCCACTTT
CASSQEGSRRWNSPLHF
>once|TRBD1|TRBV28|TRBJ1-5
TGTGCCAGCAGTTTGGACAGGAACCAGCCCCAGCATTTT
CASSLDRNQPQHF
>NA|TRBD1|TRBV24-1|TRBJ2-3
TGTGCCACCAGTGATCCTTCGGCAGGGGGTACAGATACGCAGTATTTT
CATSDPSAGGTDTQYF
>once|TRBD1|TRBV27|TRBJ1-6
TGTGCCAGCAGTTACACAGGGGCAAGGGCTAATTCACCCCTCCACTTT
CASSYTGARANSPLHF
>NA|NA|TRBV7-2|TRBJ2-5
TGTGCCAGCAGCCCGCGGGCCACTCAAGAGACCCAGTACTTC
CASSPRATQETQYF
>NA|NA|TRBV5-1|TRBJ2-1
TGCGCCAGCAGGAGCGGAGTGGGGGATGAGCAGTTCTTC
CASRSGVGDEQFF
>NA|TRBD2|TRBV6-5|TRBJ2-1
TGTGCCAGCAGTTACTCGATGCTAGCGGGGGGCCATGAGCAGTTCTTC
CASSYSMLAGGHEQFF